A selection of T cell receptor beta chains follows, all from one sample in a study of T cell changes during pregnancy in multiple sclerosis. Method: immunoSEQ multiplex PCR; TCRdb's copy keeps in-frame clones and lacks some. The table lists around 57,000 clones, almost 95% of them singletons. The sample consisted of CD4+ T cells from peripheral blood mononuclear cells, taken in the third trimester of pregnancy. The receptors shown here come from a female donor with multiple sclerosis, enrolled in a pregnancy study. Both conserved end residues are part of each CDR3. A D gene is named only where the DNA matches it firmly. Where a row states a size, it is once, few, many or the class of an expanded clone; other rows omit it.

j_call: TRBJ1-1
v_call: TRBV15
d_call: -
clone_size: -
cdr3_aa: CATSRDGGGGLLF
cdr3_nt: TGTGCCACCAGCAGAGATGGGGGGGGCGGTCTACTCTTT

j_call: TRBJ2-7
v_call: TRBV28
d_call: TRBD1
clone_size: -
cdr3_aa: CASSLWDSSYEQYF
cdr3_nt: TGTGCCAGCAGTCTCTGGGACAGTTCCTACGAGCAGTACTTC

j_call: TRBJ2-7
v_call: TRBV18
d_call: -
clone_size: -
cdr3_aa: CASSPLQGLYEQYF
cdr3_nt: TGTGCCAGCTCACCACTCCAGGGATTATACGAGCAGTACTTC

j_call: TRBJ2-1
v_call: TRBV28
d_call: TRBD1
clone_size: -
cdr3_aa: CASSSQRSGTGGLGEQFF
cdr3_nt: TGTGCCAGCAGTTCTCAGCGATCCGGGACAGGGGGCTTAGGTGAGCAGTTCTTC

j_call: TRBJ1-2
v_call: TRBV7-9
d_call: TRBD1
clone_size: -
cdr3_aa: CASSLEGRGNNGYTF
cdr3_nt: TGTGCCAGCAGCTTGGAAGGCAGGGGGAATAATGGCTACACCTTC

j_call: TRBJ2-5
v_call: TRBV6-1
d_call: -
clone_size: -
cdr3_aa: CASSEVAGETQYF
cdr3_nt: TGTGCCAGCAGTGAAGTGGCGGGAGAGACCCAGTACTTC

j_call: TRBJ2-5
v_call: TRBV27
d_call: TRBD2
clone_size: -
cdr3_aa: CASSPLAGGPKTQYF
cdr3_nt: TGTGCCAGCAGTCCCTTGGCGGGAGGGCCGAAGACCCAGTACTTC

j_call: TRBJ1-1
v_call: TRBV5-4
d_call: TRBD1
clone_size: -
cdr3_aa: CASSPGQGKMNTEAFF
cdr3_nt: TGTGCCAGCAGCCCGGGACAGGGGAAGATGAACACTGAAGCTTTCTTT

j_call: TRBJ2-7
v_call: TRBV5-8
d_call: TRBD1
clone_size: -
cdr3_aa: CASSLPGGRSHEQYF
cdr3_nt: TGTGCCAGCAGCTTACCAGGGGGTAGGAGCCACGAGCAGTACTTC

j_call: TRBJ1-1
v_call: TRBV5-1
d_call: TRBD1
clone_size: -
cdr3_aa: CASSTDRGLNTEAFF
cdr3_nt: TGCGCCAGCAGCACTGACAGGGGCCTGAACACTGAAGCTTTCTTT

j_call: TRBJ2-5
v_call: TRBV28
d_call: -
clone_size: once
cdr3_aa: CASSPGGRESETQYF
cdr3_nt: TGTGCCAGCAGCCCTGGAGGGCGAGAATCAGAGACCCAGTACTTC

j_call: TRBJ1-1
v_call: TRBV28
d_call: -
clone_size: -
cdr3_aa: CASSPPLVGGTNTEAFF
cdr3_nt: TGTGCCAGCAGCCCCCCCTTGGTCGGGGGAACGAACACTGAAGCTTTCTTT

j_call: TRBJ1-6
v_call: TRBV5-1
d_call: TRBD1
clone_size: -
cdr3_aa: CASNLTGGGSPLHF
cdr3_nt: TGCGCCAGCAACCTGACAGGGGGCGGCTCACCCCTCCACTTT

j_call: TRBJ2-7
v_call: TRBV4-1
d_call: -
clone_size: -
cdr3_aa: CASSSRTASYEQYF
cdr3_nt: TGCGCCAGCAGCTCGCGGACAGCCTCCTACGAGCAGTACTTC

j_call: TRBJ2-7
v_call: TRBV19
d_call: -
clone_size: -
cdr3_aa: CASTLPGPYEQYF
cdr3_nt: TGTGCCAGTACCCTCCCGGGTCCCTACGAGCAGTACTTC

j_call: TRBJ1-2
v_call: TRBV27
d_call: -
clone_size: -
cdr3_aa: CASSPPPEGYTF
cdr3_nt: TGTGCCAGCAGTCCCCCCCCTGAGGGCTACACCTTC

j_call: TRBJ2-2
v_call: TRBV6-1
d_call: -
clone_size: -
cdr3_aa: CASGAGLNTGELFF
cdr3_nt: TGTGCCAGCGGGGCGGGATTGAACACCGGGGAGCTGTTTTTT

j_call: TRBJ1-1
v_call: TRBV19
d_call: TRBD1
clone_size: -
cdr3_aa: CATRGGTVNTEAFF
cdr3_nt: TGTGCCACTCGGGGGGGGACAGTCAACACTGAAGCTTTCTTT

j_call: TRBJ2-3
v_call: TRBV5-1
d_call: TRBD2
clone_size: once
cdr3_aa: CASSLGGLATDTQYF
cdr3_nt: TGCGCCAGCAGCTTAGGGGGACTAGCGACAGATACGCAGTATTTT

j_call: TRBJ2-3
v_call: TRBV25-1
d_call: -
clone_size: -
cdr3_aa: CASSETVSTDTQYF
cdr3_nt: TGTGCCAGCAGTGAGACAGTGAGCACAGATACGCAGTATTTT

j_call: TRBJ1-5
v_call: TRBV7-6
d_call: -
clone_size: few
cdr3_aa: CASSFRGSNQPQHF
cdr3_nt: TGTGCCAGCAGCTTTCGGGGTAGCAATCAGCCCCAGCATTTT

j_call: TRBJ2-7
v_call: TRBV10-3
d_call: TRBD2
clone_size: -
cdr3_aa: CAISFSSGSSYEQYF
cdr3_nt: TGTGCCATCAGTTTTTCTAGCGGGAGCTCCTACGAGCAGTACTTC

j_call: TRBJ2-1
v_call: TRBV28
d_call: TRBD2
clone_size: -
cdr3_aa: CASSPPSGAGAYNEQFF
cdr3_nt: TGTGCCAGCAGTCCCCCATCTGGGGCGGGAGCCTACAATGAGCAGTTCTTC

j_call: TRBJ1-6
v_call: TRBV9
d_call: -
clone_size: -
cdr3_aa: CASSVGTGNWSPLHF
cdr3_nt: TGTGCCAGCAGCGTAGGGACGGGGAATTGGTCACCCCTCCACTTT

j_call: TRBJ1-1
v_call: TRBV7-6
d_call: -
clone_size: -
cdr3_aa: CASSLRGGVTEAFF
cdr3_nt: TGTGCCAGCTCCCTACGAGGGGGGGTCACTGAAGCTTTCTTT

j_call: TRBJ2-7
v_call: TRBV19
d_call: TRBD2
clone_size: -
cdr3_aa: CASSIIAGIAYEQYF
cdr3_nt: TGTGCCAGTAGTATCATAGCGGGAATCGCCTACGAGCAGTACTTC

j_call: TRBJ2-5
v_call: TRBV4-2
d_call: TRBD1
clone_size: -
cdr3_aa: CASSQDGPGQGAQETQYF
cdr3_nt: TGTGCCAGCAGCCAAGATGGGCCGGGACAGGGGGCACAAGAGACCCAGTACTTC

j_call: TRBJ1-6
v_call: TRBV7-8
d_call: TRBD1
clone_size: few
cdr3_aa: CASSPGTAYSPLHF
cdr3_nt: TGTGCCAGCAGCCCGGGGACAGCCTATTCACCCCTCCACTTT

j_call: TRBJ2-7
v_call: TRBV13
d_call: TRBD2
clone_size: -
cdr3_aa: CASSLGGLAENSYEQYF
cdr3_nt: TGTGCCAGCAGCTTAGGTGGACTAGCGGAGAACTCCTACGAGCAGTACTTC

j_call: TRBJ1-1
v_call: TRBV5-1
d_call: -
clone_size: -
cdr3_aa: CASSSLGPGNTEAFF
cdr3_nt: TGCGCCAGCAGCTCCTTAGGCCCGGGGAACACTGAAGCTTTCTTT

j_call: TRBJ2-2
v_call: TRBV27
d_call: -
clone_size: once
cdr3_aa: CASSELGQFTGELFF
cdr3_nt: TGTGCCAGCAGTGAACTAGGACAGTTCACCGGGGAGCTGTTTTTT

j_call: TRBJ1-5
v_call: TRBV10-1
d_call: TRBD1
clone_size: -
cdr3_aa: CASSGGGGQPQHF
cdr3_nt: TGCGCCAGCAGTGGAGGGGGCGGTCAGCCCCAGCATTTT

j_call: TRBJ2-2
v_call: TRBV4-2
d_call: TRBD2
clone_size: -
cdr3_aa: CASSLPSGGNTGELFF
cdr3_nt: TGTGCCAGCAGCCTACCTAGCGGTGGAAACACCGGGGAGCTGTTTTTT

j_call: TRBJ2-5
v_call: TRBV19
d_call: TRBD2
clone_size: -
cdr3_aa: CASSIALLAGVRETQYF
cdr3_nt: TGTGCCAGTAGTATAGCCCTTCTAGCGGGAGTGAGGGAGACCCAGTACTTC

j_call: TRBJ2-7
v_call: TRBV27
d_call: -
clone_size: -
cdr3_aa: CASSPTVGWGHYEQYF
cdr3_nt: TGTGCCAGCAGTCCAACCGTCGGCTGGGGGCACTACGAGCAGTACTTC

j_call: TRBJ2-3
v_call: TRBV30
d_call: -
clone_size: -
cdr3_aa: CAWRASGTDTQYF
cdr3_nt: TGTGCCTGGAGAGCTAGCGGCACAGATACGCAGTATTTT

j_call: TRBJ1-2
v_call: TRBV5-5
d_call: -
clone_size: -
cdr3_aa: CASSLVAVGIALGYTF
cdr3_nt: TGTGCCAGCAGCTTGGTAGCGGTGGGAATAGCTCTAGGCTACACCTTC

j_call: TRBJ2-3
v_call: TRBV4-2
d_call: TRBD2
clone_size: -
cdr3_aa: CASSQDHLAGITDYPDTQYF
cdr3_nt: TGTGCCAGCAGCCAAGATCACCTAGCGGGAATCACCGATTACCCAGATACGCAGTATTTT

j_call: TRBJ2-1
v_call: TRBV18
d_call: TRBD1
clone_size: -
cdr3_aa: CASSPSPHRGRAYNEQFF
cdr3_nt: TGTGCCAGCTCACCTTCCCCCCACAGGGGGCGGGCCTACAATGAGCAGTTCTTC

j_call: TRBJ2-7
v_call: TRBV11-2
d_call: -
clone_size: once
cdr3_aa: CASTSAYEQYF
cdr3_nt: TGTGCCAGCACCTCCGCCTACGAGCAGTACTTC

j_call: TRBJ2-1
v_call: TRBV27
d_call: TRBD2
clone_size: few
cdr3_aa: CASIPLAGSYNEQFF
cdr3_nt: TGTGCCAGCATCCCGCTAGCGGGATCTTACAATGAGCAGTTCTTC

j_call: TRBJ1-5
v_call: TRBV10-3
d_call: TRBD1
clone_size: -
cdr3_aa: CAISDSGGSRQPQHF
cdr3_nt: TGTGCCATCAGCGATTCAGGGGGCTCGAGGCAGCCCCAGCATTTT

j_call: TRBJ2-4
v_call: TRBV18
d_call: -
clone_size: -
cdr3_aa: CASSPPTRDNKNIQYF
cdr3_nt: TGTGCCAGCTCACCACCCACGCGAGACAATAAAAACATTCAGTACTTC

j_call: TRBJ1-5
v_call: TRBV2
d_call: -
clone_size: -
cdr3_aa: CASSDDGGYSNQPQHF
cdr3_nt: TGTGCCAGCAGTGATGATGGGGGGTATAGCAATCAGCCCCAGCATTTT

j_call: TRBJ1-5
v_call: TRBV2
d_call: -
clone_size: -
cdr3_aa: CASRTSVGGNQPQHF
cdr3_nt: TGTGCCAGCAGGACTTCGGTGGGGGGAAATCAGCCCCAGCATTTT

j_call: TRBJ2-2
v_call: TRBV6-6
d_call: TRBD2
clone_size: -
cdr3_aa: CASGGGRTDTGELFF
cdr3_nt: TGTGCCAGCGGGGGAGGGAGAACGGACACCGGGGAGCTGTTTTTT

j_call: TRBJ2-3
v_call: TRBV2
d_call: -
clone_size: -
cdr3_aa: CASTTGDGTDTQYF
cdr3_nt: TGTGCCAGCACGACGGGAGACGGCACAGATACGCAGTATTTT

j_call: TRBJ1-3
v_call: TRBV19
d_call: -
clone_size: -
cdr3_aa: CATQTGGNTIYF
cdr3_nt: TGTGCCACCCAAACCGGGGGAAACACCATATATTTT

j_call: TRBJ2-3
v_call: TRBV10-1
d_call: TRBD2
clone_size: -
cdr3_aa: CARTGRDYTDTQYF
cdr3_nt: TGCGCCAGGACGGGGCGGGACTACACAGATACGCAGTATTTT

j_call: TRBJ1-1
v_call: TRBV5-4
d_call: TRBD1
clone_size: -
cdr3_aa: CASSRDLQGAEAFF
cdr3_nt: TGTGCCAGCAGCCGCGACCTACAGGGGGCTGAAGCTTTCTTT

j_call: TRBJ1-1
v_call: TRBV27
d_call: TRBD1
clone_size: -
cdr3_aa: CASRPTGGASVAEAFF
cdr3_nt: TGTGCCAGCAGACCTACAGGGGGCGCGTCGGTCGCTGAAGCTTTCTTT

j_call: TRBJ1-2
v_call: TRBV7-9
d_call: -
clone_size: -
cdr3_aa: CASSFFMERGAYTF
cdr3_nt: TGTGCCAGCAGCTTTTTCATGGAACGGGGAGCCTACACCTTC

j_call: TRBJ1-5
v_call: TRBV6-6
d_call: -
clone_size: -
cdr3_aa: CASSDNQGNQPQHF
cdr3_nt: TGTGCCAGCAGTGATAACCAGGGGAATCAGCCCCAGCATTTT

j_call: TRBJ2-7
v_call: TRBV6-1
d_call: TRBD1
clone_size: -
cdr3_aa: CASSEIVRDSSYEQYF
cdr3_nt: TGTGCCAGCAGTGAAATCGTAAGGGACAGCTCCTACGAGCAGTACTTC